This T cell receptor (beta chain) was sequenced for a study of T cells in Graves' hyperthyroidism and ophthalmopathy. Notes on the study in general: Blood also contained most expanded thyroid clonotypes above 0.001.

J gave up 2 bases and V 3 bases, and 14 bases lay outside the gene matches. Germline CDR1 MNHEY, CDR2 SVGEGT. The CDR3 is 18 amino acids. TCR beta CDR3 regions were amplified from RNA. Primed by the HTBI set, a first-round RT-PCR was run on the TCR CDR3. TCRdb re-derived calls from the multiplex PCR reads in MiXCR, one entry per CDR3 protein. The sample holds around 400,000 distinct CDR3 sequences, 15% to 19% seen once. There are a few counts of this clonotype. The antigen remains undetermined. The receptor's source is a woman aged 18 to 35 with Graves' hyperthyroidism that later progressed to Graves' ophthalmopathy. The V and J genes are TRBV6-2 or TRBV6-3 and TRBJ2-3; TRBD1 aligns across 7 bases. Sequencing was performed on blood. This chain's CDR3 is CASSYHRDSLDLTDTQYF. CDR3 nucleotide sequence: TGTGCCAGCAGTTATCACCGGGACAGTCTAGACCTCACAGATACGCAGTATTTT.